These 28 T cell receptor beta chains were all obtained from the same sample, sequenced in a study of OX40 agonist ivuxolimab in advanced cancers. The repertoire was sequenced with immunoSEQ multiplex PCR; TCRdb's copy has only in-frame clones and lacks some. This table has approximately 15,000 clones, approximately 90% appearing once. Sequenced here: CD4+ or CD8+ T cells sorted from blood, sampled in a trial of the OX40 agonist ivuxolimab. The source of these receptors is an adult with an advanced solid tumor such as melanoma, head and neck, liver or kidney cancer.

Only one count was recorded for this clone. The V and J genes are TRBV9 and TRBJ2-1, with TRBD1 matching 7 bases. CDR3 length equals 12 residues. Germline V lookup: CDR1 SGDLS, CDR2 YYNGEE. V gave up 4 bases and J gave up 7 bases; unmatched junction bases: 2. The CDR3 reads CASSKTGNEQFF. CDR3 sequence (DNA): TGTGCCAGCAGCAAGACAGGGAATGAGCAGTTCTTC.

V gene TRBV9 combines with J gene TRBJ1-6; tentatively, D is TRBD1 (5 bases). The germline CDR1 and CDR2 sequences are SGDLS and YYNGEE. V was clipped by 5 bases and J by 2 bases, with 11 bases between them. CDR3 length: 15 amino acids. DNA for the CDR3: TGTGCCAGCAGTCCGTCGGGGGCCTATAATTCACCCCTCCACTTT. Encoded protein: CASSPSGAYNSPLHF.

The V call is TRBV2, the J call TRBJ2-3; D unclear. V was pared by 7 bases and J by 2 bases, with 10 bases between. CDR1 and CDR2 (germline): SNHLY, FYNNEI. The CDR3 contains 13 residues. CDR3 sequence reads: CASMLGFTDTQYF. The CDR3 DNA reads TGTGCCAGCATGCTGGGGTTCACAGATACGCAGTATTTT. The variable domain in full, with the rest retrieved from reference TRBV2 and TRBJ2-3, is EPEVTQTPSHQVTQMGQEVILRCVPISNHLYFYWYRQILGQKVEFLVSFYNNEISEKSEIFDDQFSVERPDGSNFTLKIRSTKLEDSAMYFCASMLGFTDTQYFGPGTRLTVL.

V usage is TRBV4-2 and J usage is TRBJ2-5; D is unclear. The ends were cut back, 0 bases at V and 5 bases at J, with 13 bases in the middle. This CDR3 is 15 amino acids long. CDR1 and CDR2 (germline): LGHNA, YNFKEQ. CDR3 protein: CASSQDSADGETQYF. The CDR3, as DNA: TGTGCCAGCAGCCAAGATTCGGCGGATGGGGAGACCCAGTACTTC.

The V and J genes are TRBV5-1 and TRBJ2-4; D may match TRBD1 or TRBD2 (5 bases each). CDR3 length equals 15 residues. V lost 6 bases and J 7 bases, leaving 20 bases between the germline ends. The germline V gene encodes CDR1 SGHRS and CDR2 YFSETQ. This CDR3 is CASKAWGTGLNIQYF. The CDR3 region has the DNA TGCGCCAGCAAGGCTTGGGGGACGGGGCTCAACATTCAGTACTTC.

This clone has only one observation. V usage is TRBV7-9 and J usage is TRBJ2-1, with no clear D. V shed 5 bases and J shed 2 bases, with 16 bases lying between them. The CDR3 length is 16 residues. Germline loops: CDR1 SEHNR, CDR2 FQNEAQ (reference sequence). For the CDR3, the DNA is TGTGCCAGCAGCCAAGACTTTTCCCTCACCTACAATGAGCAGTTCTTC. Translating gives CASSQDFSLTYNEQFF.

The chain joins TRBV7-9 to TRBJ1-4, with 7 bases matching TRBD1. The V gene's germline CDR1 is SEHNR and CDR2 FQNEAQ (reference sequence). CDR3 size: 17 residues. J was trimmed by 2 bases and V by 2 bases; bases with no gene match: 8. CDR3 protein: CASSLLLEGATNEKLFF. The CDR3 coding sequence is TGTGCCAGCAGCTTATTGTTAGAGGGGGCGACTAATGAAAAACTGTTTTTT.

The chain joins TRBV11-3 to TRBJ2-3; 12 bases are a match to TRBD2. Trimming removed 5 bases from V and 3 bases from J; junction bases left unmatched: 6. The germline V gene has CDR1 SGHNT and CDR2 YENEEA. The CDR3 loop spans 16 amino acids. CDR3 amino acids: CASSTRLAGATDTQYF. The CDR3 DNA follows: TGTGCCAGCAGCACCAGACTAGCGGGAGCGACAGATACGCAGTATTTT.

This rearrangement joins TRBV13 to TRBJ2-7; 7 bases match TRBD2. The length of the CDR3 is 15 residues. CDR1 and CDR2 (germline): PRHDT, FYEKMQ (reference sequence). V dropped 0 bases and J dropped 2; count of bases not matched to a gene: 4. Here the CDR3 reads CASSLGGRNPYEQYF. The CDR3 DNA sequence: TGTGCCAGCAGCTTAGGCGGGAGGAACCCCTACGAGCAGTACTTC. The variable domain in full, with the rest retrieved from reference TRBV13 and TRBJ2-7, is AAGVIQSPRHLIKEKRETATLKCYPIPRHDTVYWYQQGPGQDPQFLISFYEKMQSDKGSIPDRFSAQQFSDYHSELNMSSLELGDSALYFCASSLGGRNPYEQYFGPGTRLTVT.

The chain uses TRBV6-5 and TRBJ1-5; unclear D gene. Germline assignment: CDR1 MNHEY and CDR2 SVGAGI. The CDR3 contains 14 residues. Trimming stripped 6 bases from V and 1 base from J, with 10 bases between. Here the CDR3 reads CASRFLGSNQPQHF. Here the CDR3 DNA reads TGTGCCAGCAGGTTTCTTGGAAGCAATCAGCCCCAGCATTTT.

This clone was picked up one time. The chain has TRBV6-5 and TRBJ1-4; D remains ambiguous. Trimming removed 4 bases from V and 6 bases from J, with 12 bases in between. The CDR3 sequence is 14 residues long. Germline V gives CDR1 MNHEY, CDR2 SVGAGI. The CDR3 region has the DNA TGTGCCAGCAGTTTGAACAGTAACCATGAAAAACTGTTTTTT. Encoded protein: CASSLNSNHEKLFF.

The genes are TRBV5-6 and TRBJ2-6, with D hard to call. CDR3 size: 14 residues. Per germline, CDR1 SGHDT and CDR2 YYEEEE. Trimming left V 6 bases short and J 0 bases short, with 7 bases between. CDR3 sequence reads: CASTDSSGANVLTF. The CDR3 nucleotides read TGTGCCAGCACCGATTCCTCTGGGGCCAACGTCCTGACTTTC.

Regarding this clone: With only one base between it and a far larger clone, this is likely a read error. Other DNA sequences in this sample translate to the same CDR3. The chain links TRBV4-3 to TRBJ2-1; D gene uncertain. The germline gives CDR1 LGHNA, CDR2 YSLEER. This CDR3 spans 13 amino acids. V was shortened by 0 bases and J by 6 bases, with 6 bases between the two germline ends. The CDR3 bases are TGCGCCAGCAGCCAAGATTATCTCAATGAGCAGTTCTTC. Translating it yields CASSQDYLNEQFF.

The J gene is TRBJ2-3, the V gene TRBV15; D is possibly TRBD2 (6 bases). This CDR3 spans 15 amino acids. Germline CDR1 is LNHNV and CDR2 is YYDKDF (reference sequence). V was shortened by 1 base and J by 0 bases, with 8 bases between the two germline ends. CDR3 sequence (DNA): TGTGCCACCAGCAGAGTAGCGGCTAGCACAGATACGCAGTATTTT. This codes for CATSRVAASTDTQYF.

The genes are TRBV7-9 and TRBJ2-3; D is uncertain. The CDR3 length is 19 residues. V was trimmed by 1 base and J by 1 base, leaving 21 bases between them. Germline values: CDR1 SEHNR, CDR2 FQNEAQ (reference sequence). The CDR3 sequence: CASSLVFLRGTARTDTQYF. The CDR3, as DNA: TGTGCCAGCAGCTTAGTCTTTCTTCGTGGTACCGCCCGCACAGATACGCAGTATTTT.

The chain carries TRBV5-1 and TRBJ2-1; 14 nucleotides line up with TRBD2. This CDR3 is built from 18 residues. Germline CDR1 is SGHRS and CDR2 is YFSETQ. The V gene end was trimmed by 1 base and the J gene end by 3 bases; junction bases not matched to a gene: 6. The CDR3 is CASSLLGLAGAFYNEQFF. DNA for the CDR3: TGCGCCAGCAGCTTGTTGGGACTAGCGGGAGCTTTCTACAATGAGCAGTTCTTC.

The chain recombines TRBV9 with TRBJ2-2, with 8 bases identical to TRBD2. V gave up 6 bases and J gave up 5 bases; unmatched junction bases: 12. CDR3 length equals 16 residues. Germline V gene data show CDR1 as SGDLS and CDR2 as YYNGEE. CDR3 sequence reads: CASTPWSGSGTGELFF. CDR3 sequence (DNA): TGTGCCAGCACCCCATGGAGCGGGAGTGGGACCGGGGAGCTGTTTTTT.

The J gene is TRBJ1-3, the V gene TRBV19; D gene ambiguous. CDR1 is LNHDA and CDR2 is SQIVND in the germline V gene (reference sequence). The ends were cut back, 4 bases at V and 3 bases at J, with 4 bases in the middle. This CDR3 has 12 amino acids. The CDR3 coding sequence is TGTGCCAGTAGTAAGAGTGGAAACACCATATATTTT. Its translation: CASSKSGNTIYF.

The chain uses TRBV15 and TRBJ2-7; the D gene is possibly TRBD2 (6 bases). The CDR3 loop spans 12 amino acids. V dropped 9 bases and J dropped 5 bases, with 14 bases sitting between them. Germline V gives CDR1 LNHNV, CDR2 YYDKDF (reference sequence). This CDR3 is CATSRVADEQYF. The CDR3 DNA reads TGTGCCACGTCCAGGGTAGCGGACGAGCAGTACTTC.

In nucleotides, the CDR3 is TGTGCCAGCAGTCGCGGGGGCAAGGACGAGCAGTACTTC. Protein product: CASSRGGKDEQYF. V usage is TRBV7-6 and J usage is TRBJ2-7, with a tentative D call TRBD2 (7 bases). Germline V gene sequence: CDR1 SGHVS, CDR2 FNYEAQ. V was cut by 6 bases and J by 5 bases, with 14 bases left in between. The CDR3 sequence is 13 residues long.

The chain recombines TRBV9 with TRBJ1-5; 7 bases are a match to TRBD1. The CDR3 sequence is 16 residues long. J was trimmed by 3 bases and V by 0 bases; bases with no gene match: 6. CDR1 is SGDLS, CDR2 YYNGEE, per germline. CDR3 sequence (DNA): TGTGCCAGCAGCGTAGATGACAGGGCCCCCAATCAGCCCCAGCATTTT. Translation: CASSVDDRAPNQPQHF.

This clone occurred once. The chain uses TRBV19 and TRBJ1-1; D gene uncertain. CDR3 length: 13 residues. Germline V CDR1 and CDR2: LNHDA, SQIVND (reference sequence). Trimming removed 7 bases from V and 4 bases from J, with 13 bases in between. CDR3 sequence reads: CASTPWGGTEAFF. The CDR3 coding sequence is TGTGCCAGTACCCCTTGGGGTGGCACTGAAGCTTTCTTT.

The gene calls are TRBV7-8 and TRBJ1-5, with 7 nucleotides matching TRBD1. The CDR3 runs to 14 residues. From germline, CDR1 is SGHVS and CDR2 FQNEAQ. V lost 5 bases and J lost 2; bases outside the gene matches: 3. As DNA, the CDR3 is TGTGCCAGCAGCGACAGGGTTGGCAATCAGCCCCAGCATTTT. This sequence encodes CASSDRVGNQPQHF.

The rearrangement joins TRBV11-2 to TRBJ2-5, with 8 bases that match TRBD2. V lost 4 bases to trimming and J lost 3 bases; unmatched junction nucleotides: 13. Per germline, CDR1 SGHAT and CDR2 FQNNGV. CDR3 length: 17 residues. CDR3 bases: TGTGCCAGCAGCTCCTACGGGTTCGGGCGGGGGGAAGAGACCCAGTACTTC. It codes for CASSSYGFGRGEETQYF.

This rearrangement joins TRBV19 to TRBJ2-1; TRBD2 aligns across 8 bases. V shed 5 bases, J shed 0 bases, and the junction held 3 bases outside the gene matches. Germline CDR1 and CDR2: LNHDA and SQIVND (reference sequence). The CDR3 consists of 15 residues. CDR3 sequence: CASSLAGSSYNEQFF. CDR3 nucleotides: TGTGCCAGTAGTTTAGCGGGAAGCTCCTACAATGAGCAGTTCTTC.

In the case of this clone: A junction end diverges from the germline sequence, so it may reflect a read error. This sample includes further DNA sequences coding for the same CDR3. The V call is TRBV5-5, the J call TRBJ2-1; D is unclear. The CDR3 is made up of 13 amino acids. CDR1 and CDR2 from the germline V gene are SGHKS and YYEKEE (reference sequence). CDR3 loop: CASSQDFHNEQFF. The CDR3 coding sequence is TGCGCCAGCAGCCAAGATTTTCATAATGAGCAGTTCTTC. The complete variable domain, with remaining parts taken from reference TRBV5-5 and TRBJ2-1, reads DAGVTQSPTHLIKTRGQQVTLRCSPISGHKSVSWYQQVLGQGPQFIFQYYEKEERGRGNFPDRFSARQFPNYSSELNVNALLLGDSALYLCASSQDFHNEQFFGPGTRLTVL.

V is TRBV4-3 and J is TRBJ2-1; D unresolved. The CDR3 is made up of 15 amino acids. The V gene lost 1 base and the J gene lost 1 base, with 8 bases spanning the gap. Germline loops: CDR1 LGHNA, CDR2 YSLEER. CDR3 DNA sequence: TGCGCCAGCAGCCAAGGGAGTGCGTCCTACAATGAGCAGTTCTTC. It encodes CASSQGSASYNEQFF.

The V and J genes are TRBV11-3 and TRBJ2-5; TRBD2 aligns across 12 bases. This CDR3 has 17 amino acids. CDR1 SGHNT and CDR2 YENEEA come from the germline V gene. V shed 0 bases, J shed 2 bases, and the junction held 4 bases outside the gene matches. The CDR3 sequence is CASSLEVLAGGQETQYF. CDR3 coding DNA: TGTGCCAGCAGCTTAGAAGTCCTAGCGGGAGGGCAAGAGACCCAGTACTTC.